Listed below are T cell receptor beta chains from one sample, sequenced in a study of graft-versus-host responses after intestinal transplantation. No antigen is known for these receptors. Produced via immunoSEQ multiplex PCR; TCRdb's table is partial and in-frame only. The sample holds roughly 100,000 clones, 80% to 95% seen once. Sequences were derived from unstimulated CD8+ T cells sorted from spleen or lymph node cells, sampled before intestinal transplant. These receptors all stem from a human donor who received an intestinal transplant. The CDR3 runs from the conserved cysteine through the conserved F or W. Each record gives: J gene, V gene, clone size, D gene, CDR3 protein, CDR3 DNA. The D gene is left open where the match is weak. Clone size is not always given. Where it is, it says once, few, many or a class for expanded clones.

TRBJ1-2 TRBV2 . TRBD1 CASSEGQGYYGYTF TGTGCCAGCAGTGAGGGACAGGGCTACTATGGCTACACCTTC
TRBJ2-7 TRBV21-1 few . CASSLAGMKQYF TGTGCCAGCAGCCTAGCAGGGATGAAGCAGTACTTC
TRBJ1-3 TRBV7-6 . . CASSSAAAVGNTIYF TGTGCCAGCAGCTCCGCCGCGGCGGTTGGAAACACCATATATTTT
TRBJ1-1 TRBV6-1 . . CASLRGSEAFF TGTGCCAGCCTCCGGGGATCTGAAGCTTTCTTT
TRBJ2-1 TRBV15 . . CATSRVLGYNEQFF TGTGCCACCAGCAGAGTATTGGGGTACAATGAGCAGTTCTTC
TRBJ2-7 TRBV7-9 . TRBD1 CASSLVSDRLNEQYF TGTGCCAGCAGCTTAGTGTCGGACAGGCTAAACGAGCAGTACTTC
TRBJ1-5 TRBV6-6 . . CASSPQGSWQPQHF TGTGCCAGCAGTCCTCAGGGGTCGTGGCAGCCCCAGCATTTT
TRBJ2-1 TRBV4-1 . TRBD2 CASSQDPVGGRNEQFF TGCGCCAGCAGCCAAGACCCCGTGGGGGGGAGGAATGAGCAGTTCTTC
TRBJ2-4 TRBV2 . . CASSGEMSKNIQYF TGTGCCAGCAGTGGGGAGATGAGTAAAAACATTCAGTACTTC
TRBJ2-7 TRBV7-9 . . CASSAGTGDLIYEQYF TGTGCCAGCAGCGCGGGAACAGGGGACCTCATCTACGAGCAGTACTTC
TRBJ2-1 TRBV25-1 . . CASSGWSAVRSYNEQFF TGTGCCAGCAGTGGTTGGTCCGCCGTAAGGTCCTACAATGAGCAGTTCTTC
TRBJ2-7 TRBV6-5 . . CASSLRSSYEQYF TGTGCCAGCAGTTTGAGGTCCTCCTACGAGCAGTACTTC
TRBJ2-5 TRBV25-1 . . CASRGGPETQYF TGTGCCAGCAGGGGTGGCCCAGAGACCCAGTACTTC
TRBJ2-3 TRBV9 . TRBD2 CASAEGLAGGPATDTQYF TGTGCCAGCGCGGAGGGTCTAGCGGGGGGGCCCGCCACAGATACGCAGTATTTT
TRBJ1-4 TRBV7-3 once . CASSLTPPGFGEKLFF TGTGCCAGCAGCTTAACCCCCCCAGGGTTCGGTGAAAAACTGTTTTTT
TRBJ2-7 TRBV7-2 . . CASSSGHPEQYF TGTGCCAGCAGCTCGGGACACCCCGAGCAGTACTTC
TRBJ2-7 TRBV5-1 . . CASRTLQGPSYEQYF TGCGCCAGCCGGACACTTCAGGGTCCCTCCTACGAGCAGTACTTC
TRBJ1-1 TRBV13 . . CASSLLNTEAFF TGTGCCAGCAGCCTCTTGAACACTGAAGCTTTCTTT
TRBJ2-7 TRBV7-9 . TRBD1 CASSLALDRGIEQYF TGTGCCAGCAGCTTAGCTCTCGACAGGGGGATCGAGCAGTACTTC
TRBJ1-1 TRBV4-2 . . CASSQGAISEAFF TGTGCCAGCAGCCAAGGGGCCATTTCAGAAGCTTTCTTT
TRBJ2-5 TRBV7-9 . . CASSLEEGLKETQYF TGTGCCAGCAGCCTCGAAGAGGGACTTAAAGAGACCCAGTACTTC
TRBJ2-1 TRBV12-5 . . CASGSGLLNEQFF TGTGCTAGTGGGAGCGGCCTCCTGAATGAGCAGTTCTTC
TRBJ2-5 TRBV4-2 . TRBD2 CASSSPGEGLIEETQYF TGTGCCAGCAGCTCCCCGGGGGAGGGGTTGATAGAAGAGACCCAGTACTTC
TRBJ2-7 TRBV5-4 . TRBD2 CASSSSSGGSSYEQYF TGTGCCAGCAGCTCCTCTAGCGGGGGGAGCTCCTACGAGCAGTACTTC
TRBJ1-6 TRBV19 . . CASMGGVNSPLHF TGTGCCAGTATGGGGGGCGTGAATTCACCCCTCCACTTT
TRBJ1-6 TRBV27 . TRBD1 CASRSGQYYNSPLHF TGTGCCAGCCGCTCGGGACAGTACTATAATTCACCCCTCCACTTT
TRBJ2-5 TRBV4-1 . . CASSLTHPQEVGETQYF TGCGCCAGCAGCCTGACACATCCACAGGAAGTAGGAGAGACCCAGTACTTC
TRBJ1-4 TRBV7-9 . . CASSLAGDNEKLFF TGTGCCAGCAGCTTAGCCGGGGATAATGAAAAACTGTTTTTT
TRBJ1-5 TRBV6-5 . . CASSETAVNQPQHF TGTGCCAGCAGTGAAACAGCTGTAAATCAGCCCCAGCATTTT
TRBJ2-1 TRBV18 once . CASSPWTRRDNEQFF TGTGCCAGCTCACCTTGGACACGCCGTGACAATGAGCAGTTCTTC
TRBJ2-5 TRBV4-1 . . CASSPGLYQETQYF TGCGCCAGCAGCCCGGGACTCTATCAAGAGACCCAGTACTTC
TRBJ2-7 TRBV5-6 . . CASSSDWEAYEQYF TGTGCCAGCAGCTCCGATTGGGAAGCCTACGAGCAGTACTTC
TRBJ2-3 TRBV30 . . CAWSVSLITDTQYF TGTGCCTGGAGTGTTTCTCTGATCACAGATACGCAGTATTTT
TRBJ1-5 TRBV4-1 . TRBD1 CASSYSGQGSNQPQHF TGCGCCAGCAGCTATTCAGGACAGGGTAGCAATCAGCCCCAGCATTTT
TRBJ2-7 TRBV7-9 . . CASSTGTFEQYF TGTGCCAGCAGCACCGGGACCTTTGAGCAGTACTTC
TRBJ2-1 TRBV5-1 . . CASSFVTGGGNEQFF TGCGCCAGCAGCTTTGTCACCGGGGGAGGCAATGAGCAGTTCTTC